These 25 T cell receptor beta chains were all obtained from the same sample, sequenced in a study of blood T cell repertoires in COVID-19. Profiled with immunoSEQ multiplex PCR; TCRdb holds only in-frame clones, not every one. The sample gives hundreds of thousands of clones, about nine tenths of which show up once; approximately 2% is in the top ten. The sample taken for sequencing was peripheral blood. These receptors all come from a man younger than 35 with active or convalescent COVID-19.

For this clone: This same CDR3 is encoded by further DNA sequences in the sample. The chain carries TRBV12-3 or TRBV12-4 and TRBJ1-1; D ambiguous. This CDR3 spans 12 amino acids. Trimming cost V 5 bases and J 1 base, with 5 bases left between them. CDR3 protein: CASSPRNTEAFF. CDR3 in DNA: TGTGCCAGCAGTCCCAGGAACACTGAAGCTTTCTTT.

This clone was recorded many times. V and J are TRBV19 and TRBJ2-5, with a weak D call TRBD1 (5 bases). Germline V CDR1 and CDR2: LNHDA, SQIVND (reference sequence). CDR3 length equals 14 residues. Trimming removed 3 bases from V and 3 bases from J, with 11 bases in between. The DNA for the CDR3 is TGTGCCAGTAGTATTAGGGGCTCTGAAGAGACCCAGTACTTC. Its translation: CASSIRGSEETQYF.

V is TRBV4-3 and J is TRBJ2-1; 7 bases are shared with TRBD2. The CDR3 length is 16 residues. The ends lost 1 base at V and 0 bases at J; junction bases unmatched: 3. CDR1 LGHNA and CDR2 YSLEER come from the germline V gene. CDR3 DNA: TGCGCCAGCAGCCAAGCTGCGGGGGTCTCCTACAATGAGCAGTTCTTC. Translated: CASSQAAGVSYNEQFF.

V and J are TRBV15 and TRBJ2-1, with 7 bases fitting TRBD2. J was trimmed by 10 bases and V by 0 bases; bases with no gene match: 15. The germline gives CDR1 LNHNV, CDR2 YYDKDF (reference sequence). This CDR3 contains 17 residues. The CDR3 reads CATSRDGSAGFISEQFF. The DNA for the CDR3 is TGTGCCACCAGCAGAGATGGTTCAGCGGGGTTCATTAGCGAGCAGTTCTTC. Full variable domain (missing parts from reference TRBV15 and TRBJ2-1): DAMVIQNPRYQVTQFGKPVTLSCSQTLNHNVMYWYQQKSSQAPKLLFHYYDKDFNNEADTPDNFQSRRPNTSFCFLDIRSPGLGDTAMYLCATSRDGSAGFISEQFFGPGTRLTVL.

The chain couples TRBV11-2 to TRBJ2-3, with D tentatively TRBD2 (6 bases). The CDR3 loop spans 15 amino acids. V lost 5 bases and J 4 bases, leaving 16 bases between the germline ends. Germline V gene data show CDR1 as SGHAT and CDR2 as FQNNGV. For the CDR3, the DNA is TGTGCCAGCAGCCCAAGGGTTGGCGGGGCAGATACGCAGTATTTT. Translating it yields CASSPRVGGADTQYF.

This clone was seen at least ten times. J is TRBJ2-2 and V is TRBV6-1, with TRBD1 identical over 7 bases. The length of the CDR3 is 15 residues. The germline CDR1 and CDR2 sequences are MNHNS and SASEGT. The ends lost 0 bases at V and 6 bases at J; junction bases unmatched: 4. The CDR3 spells CASSEAGGAPGELFF. For the CDR3, the DNA is TGTGCCAGCAGTGAAGCAGGGGGCGCCCCCGGGGAGCTGTTTTTT.

The V call is TRBV5-4, the J call TRBJ2-1; 13 nucleotides agree with TRBD2. This CDR3 spans 17 amino acids. J gave up 2 bases and V 0 bases, and 2 bases lay outside the gene matches. The V gene's germline CDR1 is SGHNT and CDR2 YYREEE (reference sequence). The CDR3 DNA reads TGTGCCAGCAGCTTGGATACTAGCGGGAGGGCCTACAATGAGCAGTTCTTC. Protein product: CASSLDTSGRAYNEQFF. Supplemented by reference TRBV5-4 and TRBJ2-1, the full variable domain reads ETGVTQSPTHLIKTRGQQVTLRCSSQSGHNTVSWYQQALGQGPQFIFQYYREEENGRGNFPPRFSGLQFPNYSSELNVNALELDDSALYLCASSLDTSGRAYNEQFFGPGTRLTVL.

This chain links TRBV4-1 with TRBJ1-6; D remains unclear. Trimming took 0 bases from V and 7 from J, leaving 4 bases between them. Germline V gene data show CDR1 as MGHRA and CDR2 as YSYEKL. The CDR3 runs 13 residues. The CDR3 loop is CASSQDSNSPLHF. As DNA, the CDR3 is TGCGCCAGCAGCCAAGATTCGAATTCACCCCTCCACTTT.

The chain uses TRBV3-1 (or the pseudogene TRBV3-2) and TRBJ1-1; 8 bases fit TRBD1. Unmatched junction bases numbered 5, after V lost 6 bases and J lost 5 bases. This CDR3 comprises 13 residues. Germline V gene sequence: CDR1 LGHDT, CDR2 YNNKEL (reference sequence). CDR3 in amino acids: CASRFTGGTEAFF. The CDR3 nucleotides are TGTGCCAGCAGATTCACAGGGGGTACTGAAGCTTTCTTT.

This clone has only one observation. V and J are TRBV25-1 and TRBJ2-7; D unresolved. The V gene lost 3 bases and the J gene lost 2 bases, with 2 bases spanning the gap. CDR3 length: 11 amino acids. From germline, CDR1 is MGHDK and CDR2 SYGVNS. This CDR3 reads CASSDTYEQYF. The CDR3 bases are TGTGCCAGCAGTGATACCTACGAGCAGTACTTC.

The chain joins TRBV18 to TRBJ2-3; the match to TRBD1 covers 8 bases. The CDR3 is 14 residues long. The ends lost 8 bases at V and 3 bases at J; junction bases unmatched: 7. Germline V CDR1 and CDR2: KGHSH, LQKENI. The CDR3 bases are TGTGCCAGCCCCTGGACAGGGAGAACAGATACGCAGTATTTT. It specifies CASPWTGRTDTQYF.

The gene calls are TRBV28 and TRBJ2-3, with TRBD2 identical over 15 bases. This CDR3 is built from 18 residues. The germline V gene encodes CDR1 MDHEN and CDR2 SYDVKM. V lost 4 bases and J lost 5; bases outside the gene matches: 10. The CDR3 nucleotides read TGTGCCAGCAGTTGCCCCCGAGGACTAGCGGGGGGGGAAGATACGCAGTATTTT. Its translation is CASSCPRGLAGGEDTQYF.

The chain recombines TRBV24-1 with TRBJ2-5, with D tentatively TRBD1 (6 bases). V lost 4 bases and J 2 bases, leaving 10 bases between the germline ends. The CDR3 covers 14 residues. Per germline, CDR1 KGHDR and CDR2 SFDVKD. Here the CDR3 reads CATSDWTVQETQYF. The CDR3, as DNA: TGTGCCACCAGTGACTGGACAGTACAAGAGACCCAGTACTTC.

This chain joins TRBV28 and TRBJ2-3; D uncertain. The CDR3 covers 17 residues. Trimming took 1 base from V and 0 from J, leaving 14 bases between them. Germline V CDR1 and CDR2: MDHEN, SYDVKM. CDR3: CASSLSGVRTSTDTQYF. CDR3 nucleotides: TGTGCCAGCAGTTTATCCGGTGTTCGTACTAGCACAGATACGCAGTATTTT.

The chain employs TRBV5-3 and TRBJ2-2; TRBD2 matches 8 bases. TRBV5-3 is filed as an ORF, its function uncertain. V dropped 1 base and J dropped 2; count of bases not matched to a gene: 7. The CDR3 spans 17 residues. The CDR3 is CARSLFQAGANTGELFF. DNA for the CDR3: TGTGCCAGAAGCTTGTTTCAAGCGGGAGCTAACACCGGGGAGCTGTTTTTT.

The rearrangement links TRBV6-4 to TRBJ2-1; TRBD2 matches at 7 bases. The CDR3 has 13 residues. Per germline, CDR1 MRHNA and CDR2 SNTAGT. The J segment lost 2 bases and the V segment lost 7 bases, leaving 2 bases of the junction unmatched. The CDR3 coding sequence is TGTGCCAGCACGGGGGGACCCTACAATGAGCAGTTCTTC. Protein sequence: CASTGGPYNEQFF.

The rearrangement links TRBV7-9 to TRBJ1-1, with D unclear. The germline V gene encodes CDR1 SEHNR and CDR2 FQNEAQ (reference sequence). Between the trimmed V and J ends, which lost 5 bases and 4 bases, there was a span of 20 bases. The CDR3 has 16 residues. Written as DNA, the CDR3 is TGTGCCAGCAGCCCCAGAGGTGCAGGCGGGAGCACTGAAGCTTTCTTT. Translated: CASSPRGAGGSTEAFF. Full variable domain (rest looked up from reference TRBV7-9 and TRBJ1-1): DTGVSQNPRHKITKRGQNVTFRCDPISEHNRLYWYRQTLGQGPEFLTYFQNEAQLEKSRLLSDRFSAERPKGSFSTLEIQRTEQGDSAMYLCASSPRGAGGSTEAFFGQGTRLTVV.

The J gene is TRBJ1-4, the V gene TRBV5-1; D gene ambiguous. CDR3 length: 13 amino acids. Trimming stripped 1 base from V and 5 bases from J, with 6 bases between. Germline CDR1 and CDR2: SGHRS and YFSETQ. The CDR3 bases are TGCGCCAGCAGCTTGTACCAGAATGAAAAACTGTTTTTT. This translates into CASSLYQNEKLFF.

The chain couples TRBV7-9 to TRBJ2-7; D possibly corresponds to TRBD2 (6 bases). The CDR3 is made up of 13 amino acids. Germline V gene lookup returns CDR1 SEHNR and CDR2 FQNEAQ (reference sequence). The V end lost 5 bases, the J end lost 4 bases, and 12 bases lay between the germline ends. Here the CDR3 DNA reads TGTGCCAGCAGCGCCAGGGACTTGTACGAGCAGTACTTC. Amino acid sequence: CASSARDLYEQYF.

The chain recombines TRBV18 with TRBJ1-4; D is perhaps TRBD1 (6 bases). Germline loops: CDR1 KGHSH, CDR2 LQKENI. The CDR3 runs 13 residues. With 0 bases removed from V and 10 bases from J, the gap between germline ends came to 9 bases. CDR3 region: CASSPPGAGKLFF. CDR3 sequence (DNA): TGTGCCAGCTCACCACCGGGGGCGGGAAAACTGTTTTTT.

This rearrangement joins TRBV4-3 to TRBJ1-2; D gene unclear. Germline V gene data show CDR1 as LGHNA and CDR2 as YSLEER. V lost 0 bases to trimming and J lost 8 bases, with 16 bases between them. The CDR3 has 15 residues. For the CDR3, the DNA is TGCGCCAGCAGCCAAGAAACGGCGGGTTTGGACGGCTACACCTTC. This gives the protein CASSQETAGLDGYTF.

The rearrangement links TRBV6-5 to TRBJ1-6, with D uncertain. Germline lookup yields CDR1 MNHEY and CDR2 SVGAGI. V was shortened by 5 bases and J by 9 bases, with 14 bases between the two germline ends. The CDR3 runs to 14 residues. The CDR3 DNA reads as TGTGCCAGCAGTCCACAGAGTAATGGTTCACCCCTCCACTTT. Protein product: CASSPQSNGSPLHF.

V is TRBV2 and J is TRBJ2-7; 14 bases are shared with TRBD2. CDR1 is SNHLY and CDR2 is FYNNEI in the germline V gene. The J segment lost 3 bases and the V segment lost 6 bases, leaving 7 bases of the junction unmatched. The CDR3 covers 16 residues. The CDR3 region has the DNA TGTGCCAGCAGGGGGGGACTAGCGGGAGTCGTCTACGAGCAGTACTTC. This codes for CASRGGLAGVVYEQYF.

This clone was counted a single time. The rearrangement links TRBV7-9 to TRBJ2-5, with 11 bases that match TRBD1. Trimming took 5 bases from V and 7 from J; bases not matched to a gene: 9. CDR1 is SEHNR, CDR2 FQNEAQ, per germline (reference sequence). The CDR3 has 15 residues. Here the CDR3 reads CASSLTDRGLGTQYF. The CDR3 coding sequence is TGTGCCAGCAGCCTGACGGACAGGGGGCTGGGGACCCAGTACTTC.

This chain uses TRBV11-2 with TRBJ2-7; tentatively, D is TRBD1 (6 bases). Germline V CDR1 and CDR2: SGHAT, FQNNGV. This CDR3 contains 15 residues. V gave up 1 base and J gave up 5 bases, with 15 bases separating them. The CDR3 coding sequence is TGTGCCAGCAGCTTAGCGCCCAGGGGATCCAACGAGCAGTACTTC. This sequence encodes CASSLAPRGSNEQYF.